Given below is one T cell receptor beta chain in context. Its antigen is unknown. One base away there is no much larger clone; base qualities are not given. Looking up the germline V gene yields CDR1 MDHEN and CDR2 SYDVKM. Trimming takes 3 bases from V and 3 bases from J, and the germline ends sit 8 bases apart. Measured from the cysteine to the phenylalanine, the CDR3 is 13 residues long. Only CDR3 DNA remains: 39 bases, in frame from the first base. Whole blood was collected in K2EDTA tubes by collaborating institutions according to the institutions' own protocols. For TCRbeta analysis, collaborators shipped samples in one of three forms: frozen whole blood, isolated PBMCs, or DNA extracted from either of those sample types. This sample was included in a study of blood T cell repertoires in COVID-19 (dated by TCRdb to 2019 to 2021). Broadly, across the study: The collaborator samples originated in the United States, Italy and Spain and spanned the acute and convalescent phases of COVID-19. The repertoires were released in a freely available public database meant as a resource for research on the immune response to SARS-CoV-2. Nearly every sample came with metadata listing a de-identified subject ID, COVID-19 status, age in years and sex. The samples were drawn from the first 160 participants of the ongoing ImmuneRACE study and from 1,254 subjects provided by 6 global collaborators. Where available, HLA class I and class II types were obtained from metadata supplied by the sample provider rather than from assay-based typing. The prospective study material was composed of cDNA or gDNA derived from T cells, B-cell-depleted T cells, or PBMCs. The dataset comprised deeply sampled blood TCRbeta repertoires from subjects exposed to, actively infected with, or recovered from COVID-19. Study-level results and caveats: Clinical and demographic metadata were provided uncurated, with the amount varying by source and participant.

TCRbeta CDR3 regions were amplified from genomic DNA using the immunoSEQ Assay, a bias-controlled multiplex PCR. As for how the authors treated the data: Nucleated cell counts per sample were estimated from amplification of reference gene primers within the assay. Sequence reads were collapsed and filtered to measure the absolute abundance of every unique TCRbeta CDR3 rearrangement. For each sample, productive Simpson clonality was calculated by taking the square root of Simpson's diversity index across productive rearrangements. TCRdb provides this immuneACCESS table in a form limited to in-frame rearrangements. Some clones are lacking; in checked studies, under half of them reflect an unresolved V gene, and why the rest are absent is not known. Clonal size and the V and J genes are those of that table, whereas D and trimming came from the DNA. For this sample the table gives approximately 100,000 clones, of which 85% to 95% were detected only once. Approximately 5.7% of the sample belongs to the ten largest clones.

The rearrangement joined TRBV28 to TRBJ1-1, with an unclear D gene assignment. Input material: peripheral blood. The sequence was obtained from a man aged 50 to 60 with active COVID-19. The encoded CDR3 is CASSFRSDTEAFF. The base sequence is TGTGCCAGCAGTTTTAGATCGGACACTGAAGCTTTCTTT.